The 9 T cell receptor beta chains reported below all come from one sample, sequenced in a study of control samples from healthy donors and cancer patients. Only in-frame clones appear in the TCRdb table, and some are missing; sequencing was by immunoSEQ multiplex PCR. Among about 140,000 clones listed, 85% to 95% were seen once. Sequenced: blood. The receptors were sampled from a man aged 35-49 years in good health.

The chain combines TRBV6-6 with TRBJ1-4; no firm D call. V was cut by 8 bases and J by 5 bases, with 9 bases left in between. The germline gives CDR1 MNHNY, CDR2 SVGAGI (reference sequence). The CDR3 consists of 12 residues. CDR3 nucleotides: TGTGCCAGCGCCGGCGGGAATGAAAAACTGTTTTTT. Its protein is CASAGGNEKLFF.

The count of this clone is one. V and J are TRBV5-1 and TRBJ2-5; tentative D call: TRBD2 (5 bases). Trimming removed 0 bases from V and 3 bases from J, with 9 bases in between. The CDR3 totals 14 residues. The germline gives CDR1 SGHRS, CDR2 YFSETQ. The CDR3 DNA reads as TGCGCCAGCAGCTTGGGGGGAGAGAAAGAGACCCAGTACTTC. Protein product: CASSLGGEKETQYF.

The chain couples TRBV4-1 to TRBJ1-1; perhaps TRBD1 as D (6 bases). Germline values: CDR1 MGHRA, CDR2 YSYEKL. Trimming stripped 3 bases from V and 6 bases from J, with 8 bases between. The CDR3 runs 12 residues. For the CDR3, the DNA is TGCGCCAGCAGCCAGGGGGGCCCTGAAGCTTTCTTT. This encodes CASSQGGPEAFF.

The gene calls are TRBV7-9 and TRBJ2-1, with TRBD2 matching 13 bases. Germline V gene data show CDR1 as SEHNR and CDR2 as FQNEAQ (reference sequence). The V segment lost 5 bases and the J segment 7 bases; nucleotides outside the gene matches: 8. This CDR3 comprises 16 residues. The CDR3, as DNA: TGTGCCAGCAGCCCCACCGGACTAGCGGGAGTTAATGAGCAGTTCTTC. The encoded protein is CASSPTGLAGVNEQFF.

This rearrangement joins TRBV29-1 to TRBJ2-2, with 11 bases that match TRBD1. This CDR3 has 15 residues. CDR1 and CDR2 from the germline V gene are SQVTM and ANQGSEA. Trimming cost V 3 bases and J 5 bases; bases outside gene matches: 5. The CDR3 DNA sequence: TGCAGCGTTGACTGGACAGGGGGCCGTACCGGGGAGCTGTTTTTT. Protein product: CSVDWTGGRTGELFF.

The chain has TRBV10-3 and TRBJ1-6; D unclear. The germline CDR1 and CDR2 sequences are ENHRY and SYGVKD. With 9 bases removed from V and 8 bases from J, the gap between germline ends came to 11 bases. The CDR3 covers 12 residues. The DNA for the CDR3 is TGTGCCATAGGAACAGAGGATTCACCCCTCCACTTT. This gives the protein CAIGTEDSPLHF.

The J gene is TRBJ2-3, the V gene TRBV9; 8 positions match TRBD1. V shed 0 bases, J shed 2 bases, and the junction held 8 bases outside the gene matches. The CDR3 sequence is 17 residues long. Per germline, CDR1 SGDLS and CDR2 YYNGEE. The CDR3 spells CASSVAQAGGDTDTQYF. The CDR3 DNA is TGTGCCAGCAGCGTAGCTCAGGCAGGGGGCGACACAGATACGCAGTATTTT.

The chain links TRBV10-3 to TRBJ2-1; 10 nucleotides agree with TRBD2. This CDR3 spans 18 amino acids. CDR1 and CDR2 (germline): ENHRY, SYGVKD. The V gene end was trimmed by 0 bases and the J gene end by 4 bases; junction bases not matched to a gene: 9. The CDR3 loop is CAISESRTSGALYNEQFF. The DNA for the CDR3 is TGTGCCATCAGTGAGTCGAGGACTAGCGGAGCTCTATACAATGAGCAGTTCTTC.

The genes are TRBV5-4 and TRBJ1-6, with a possible D match to TRBD1 (5 bases). Germline CDR1 and CDR2: SGHNT and YYREEE (reference sequence). The V and J ends lost 4 bases and 3 bases respectively, with 8 bases between them. CDR3 length equals 14 residues. CDR3 coding DNA: TGTGCCAGCAGCCTCAGGGACTATAATTCACCCCTCCACTTT. It encodes CASSLRDYNSPLHF.